This entry is about one T cell receptor beta chain. Antigen unknown. The CDR3 sequence is 15 residues long. Per the germline V gene, CDR1 is SGHRS and CDR2 is YFSETQ. After removal of 4 bases from V and 6 bases from J, the junction contained 12 bases not matched to a gene. The data were obtained in a study of STAT3 mutations in large granular lymphocyte leukemia. The repertoire was sequenced with immunoSEQ multiplex PCR; TCRdb's copy has only in-frame clones and lacks some. The sample shows several thousand clones, under 85% of them seen only once. General study points: Suggested: STAT3 mutation was not the ancestral event for these clonal expansions. After therapy, 6 of 18 patients switched clonotypes, all new clones STAT3 wild type. At least one immunodominant TCR beta clonotype appeared in every T-cell large granular lymphocyte leukemia patient.

This rearrangement joins TRBV5-1 to TRBJ2-7; TRBD1 matches at 8 bases. Sequencing was carried out using peripheral blood mononuclear cells. This clonotype originated in a woman aged 35 to 49 with T-cell large granular lymphocyte leukemia. Some clones in this sample may be carry-over from other donors' samples. The CDR3 here is CASSKGQAASSEQYF. Written as DNA, the CDR3 is TGCGCCAGCAGCAAGGGACAGGCCGCATCTAGCGAGCAGTACTTC.